This T cell receptor (beta chain) derives from a study of a mutant IDH1 vaccine in newly diagnosed glioma. Details on this clone: Antigen specificity is unknown.

Sequencing used immunoSEQ multiplex PCR; TCRdb keeps in-frame clones, though not all of them. The sample has 45,000 to 70,000 clones, 75% to 85% seen once; the top ten hold around 3.4%. Stated time point: week 5, during vaccination. Each dose delivered 300 ug of mutant IDH1 20-mer peptide subcutaneously with imiquimod. V lost 2 bases and J 12 bases, leaving 11 bases between the germline ends. CDR1 is MDHEN and CDR2 is SYDVKM in the germline V gene. CDR3 size: 12 residues. This chain links TRBV28 with TRBJ2-1; D is perhaps TRBD1 or TRBD2 (5 bases each). The receptor was derived from a man in his thirties or forties with glioma. Sequences were derived from PBMCs, sampled from a glioma patient whose treatment included an IDH1 peptide vaccine. The CDR3 nucleotides read TGTGCCAGCAGTTTAGAGGGGTCGGGGCAGTTCTTC. Its protein product is CASSLEGSGQFF.